This TCR beta chain emerged from a study of shared clonotypes between healthy human individuals. Measured with immunoSEQ multiplex PCR; TCRdb has only the in-frame clones, and not every one. The repertoire has about 680,000 clones, approximately 74% of them found once; the top ten carry 1.5% to 2%. The CDR3 sequence is 15 residues long. With V trimmed by 3 bases and J by 5 bases, 8 bases remained unmatched. The V gene's germline CDR1 is MGHDK and CDR2 SYGVNS. The TCR was taken from a woman aged 25-40 years in good health. V usage is TRBV25-1 and J usage is TRBJ2-7, with 9 nucleotides matching TRBD1. The specimen sequenced was memory CD4+ T cells sorted from blood. Subset described: CD45RA-negative fraction. The CDR3 DNA reads TGTGCCAGCAGTGACAGACAGGGGGGCAGGAACGAGCAGTACTTC. It translates to CASSDRQGGRNEQYF.